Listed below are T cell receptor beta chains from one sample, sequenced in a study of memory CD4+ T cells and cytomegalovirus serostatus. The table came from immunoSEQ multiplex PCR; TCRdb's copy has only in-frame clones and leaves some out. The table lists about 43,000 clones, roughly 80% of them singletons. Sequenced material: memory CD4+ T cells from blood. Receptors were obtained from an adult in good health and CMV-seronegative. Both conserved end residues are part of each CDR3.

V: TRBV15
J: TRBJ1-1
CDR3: CATSRESPLGGYMNTEAFF

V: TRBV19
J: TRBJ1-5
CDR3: CASSTRQGSGQPQHF

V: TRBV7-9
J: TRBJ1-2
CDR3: CASSRQGDGGYTF

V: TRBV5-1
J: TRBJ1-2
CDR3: CASSSGTGAYGYTF

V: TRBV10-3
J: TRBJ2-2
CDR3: CAIGLQANTGELFF

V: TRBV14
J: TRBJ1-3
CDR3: CASSRDSFGNTIYF

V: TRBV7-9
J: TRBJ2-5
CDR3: CASSPKRRLEETQYF

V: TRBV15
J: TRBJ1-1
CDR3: CATSRGQPTNTEAFF

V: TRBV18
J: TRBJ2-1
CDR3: CASSPFKQGDNEQFF

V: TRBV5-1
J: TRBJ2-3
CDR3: CASSLEPPEDTQYF

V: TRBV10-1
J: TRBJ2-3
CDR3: CASSEDPGRTDTQYF

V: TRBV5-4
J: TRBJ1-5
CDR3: CASSMGGWDSNQPQHF

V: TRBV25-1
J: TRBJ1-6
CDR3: CASSPTNSPNSPLHF

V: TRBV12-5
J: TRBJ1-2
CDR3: CASGLGSYRTYGYTF

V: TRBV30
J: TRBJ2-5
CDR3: CACGLAGGSGETQYF

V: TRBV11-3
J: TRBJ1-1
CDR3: CASSLERETEAFF

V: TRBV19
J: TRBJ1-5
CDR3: CASSMGTGGGQPQHF

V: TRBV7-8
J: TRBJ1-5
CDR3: CASSRTGGNQPQHF

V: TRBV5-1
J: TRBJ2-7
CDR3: CASSLGPGQVTYEQYF

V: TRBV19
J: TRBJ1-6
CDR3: CASSIIGGGNSPLHF

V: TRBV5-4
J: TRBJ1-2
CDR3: CASSLEGAGYGYTF

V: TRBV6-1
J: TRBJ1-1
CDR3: CASSERAQGAGTEAFF

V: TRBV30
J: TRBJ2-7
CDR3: CAWSVPGYEQYF

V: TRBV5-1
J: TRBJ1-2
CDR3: CASSLVDSRDGYTF

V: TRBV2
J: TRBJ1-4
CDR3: CASQRGGIYEKLFF

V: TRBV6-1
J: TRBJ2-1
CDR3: CASRASGGALDEQFF

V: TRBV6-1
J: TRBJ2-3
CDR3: CASSGITGGRTDTQYF

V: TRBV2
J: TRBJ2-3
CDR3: CASSQGQGVGDTQYF

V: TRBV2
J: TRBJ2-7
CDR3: CASSAEWGPYEQYF

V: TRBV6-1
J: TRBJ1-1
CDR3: CASSYKGDTEAFF

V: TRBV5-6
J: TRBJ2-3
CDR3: CASSLLTAGNTDTQYF

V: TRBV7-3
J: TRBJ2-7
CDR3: CASSSTGGGEQYF

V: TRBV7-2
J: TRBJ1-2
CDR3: CASSPPTHYGYTF

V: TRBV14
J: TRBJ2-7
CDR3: CASSHGATSSYEQYF

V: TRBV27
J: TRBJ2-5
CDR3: CASSLYRGQTQYF

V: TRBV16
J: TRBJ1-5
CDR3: CASSHGTSPQPQHF

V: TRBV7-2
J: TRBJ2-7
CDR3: CASRPLAGLSYEQYF

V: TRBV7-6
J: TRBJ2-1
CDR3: CASSLGTSGGAYNEQFF

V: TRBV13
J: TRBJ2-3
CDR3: CASSRDYSSTDTQYF

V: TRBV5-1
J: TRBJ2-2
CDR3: CASSLEASGTGELFF

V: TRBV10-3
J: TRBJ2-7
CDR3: CAISEPTGSYEQYF

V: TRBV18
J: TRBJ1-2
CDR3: CASSPPGQGARFGYTF

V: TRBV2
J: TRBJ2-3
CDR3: CASSEGATSGVSTDTQYF

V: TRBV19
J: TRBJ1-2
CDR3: CASSTAAPIYGYTF

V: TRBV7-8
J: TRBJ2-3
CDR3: CASSWTSGTDTQYF

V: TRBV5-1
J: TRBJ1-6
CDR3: CASSVQGQDSPLHF

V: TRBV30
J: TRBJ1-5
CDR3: CAWSTGGPQHF

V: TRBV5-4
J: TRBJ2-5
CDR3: CASGGVGRETQYF

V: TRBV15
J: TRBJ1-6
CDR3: CATSTKVGAAPLHF

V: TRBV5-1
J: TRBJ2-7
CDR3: CASSSGLAGGHAPYEQYF

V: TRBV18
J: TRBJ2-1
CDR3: CASSPSLAGYNEQFF

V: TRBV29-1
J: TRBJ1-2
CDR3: CSADRGRNYGYTF

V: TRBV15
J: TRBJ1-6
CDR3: CATSARQWNSPLHF